The clone carrying this T cell receptor beta chain showed up just once. Its antigen is not known. Sequenced by immunoSEQ multiplex PCR; TCRdb stores in-frame clones only, minus some. The sample shows 150,000 to 200,000 clones, 80% to 90% of them seen only once. Per germline, CDR1 WSHSY and CDR2 SAAADI. The CDR3 spans 18 residues. V lost 5 bases to trimming and J lost 2 bases; unmatched junction nucleotides: 11. This specimen comes from a study of T cell responses to AZD1222 COVID-19 vaccine. Overall study results and limits: A rise in Spike-specific TCR breadth and depth followed two AZD1222 doses. Nearly half of spike-specific TCRs reportedly target variant regions that are unmutated in the B.1.351 and B.1.1.7 variants.

The sample here was peripheral blood, taken on day 0 of MenACWY control vaccination. This chain uses TRBV10-2 with TRBJ2-7, with 14 bases lining up with TRBD2. The clonotype originates from an adult in good health. The CDR3 nucleotides read TGCGCCAGCAGTAAAGGGACTAGCGGGAGCAGATCTACCTACGAGCAGTACTTC. Translating it yields CASSKGTSGSRSTYEQYF.